The 12 T cell receptor beta chains below come from one sample, sequenced in a study of blood T cell repertoires in COVID-19. Data came from immunoSEQ multiplex PCR; TCRdb stores just in-frame clones and leaves some out. Among roughly 190,000 clones listed, about 76% were seen once. The source material was peripheral blood. These receptors were taken from a woman aged 50 to 65 with active or convalescent COVID-19.

The V call is TRBV9, the J call TRBJ1-1; 10 bases are shared with TRBD1. This CDR3 is built from 14 residues. Per germline, CDR1 SGDLS and CDR2 YYNGEE. The V segment lost 4 bases and the J segment 9 bases; nucleotides outside the gene matches: 9. In DNA, the CDR3 is TGTGCCAGCAGCCCAGGGACAGGGGAAAGGAAAGCTTTCTTT. The encoded protein is CASSPGTGERKAFF.

The chain employs TRBV5-1 and TRBJ1-2, with D tentatively TRBD1 (6 bases). Per the germline V gene, CDR1 is SGHRS and CDR2 is YFSETQ. V gave up 1 base and J gave up 3 bases, with 10 bases separating them. The CDR3 totals 14 residues. The CDR3 nucleotides read TGCGCCAGCAGCTTGAGCGGACAGCACTATGGCTACACCTTC. This gives the protein CASSLSGQHYGYTF.

This chain uses TRBV5-8 with TRBJ2-2; D may be TRBD2 (6 bases). V was trimmed by 0 bases and J by 5 bases, leaving 14 bases between them. From germline, CDR1 is SGHTS and CDR2 YDEGEE. This CDR3 spans 16 amino acids. The CDR3 region is CASSLEAGRGTGELFF. The CDR3 DNA follows: TGTGCCAGCAGCTTGGAGGCCGGGAGAGGGACCGGGGAGCTGTTTTTT. Using reference TRBV5-8 and TRBJ2-2 for the parts outside the CDR3, the full variable domain is EAGVTQSPTHLIKTRGQQATLRCSPISGHTSVYWYQQALGLGLQFLLWYDEGEERNRGNFPPRFSGRQFPNYSSELNVNALELEDSALYLCASSLEAGRGTGELFFGEGSRLTVL.

CDR3 loop: CAISPRGRGEMNTEAFF. As DNA, the CDR3 is TGTGCCATCAGCCCGAGGGGGCGCGGGGAAATGAACACTGAAGCTTTCTTT. This chain links TRBV10-3 with TRBJ1-1; 7 bases fit TRBD1. Germline V CDR1 and CDR2: ENHRY, SYGVKD. V lost 6 bases and J lost 0; bases outside the gene matches: 13. This CDR3 has 17 residues.

This chain uses TRBV14 with TRBJ1-3; D is uncertain. This CDR3 contains 15 residues. Trimming took 2 bases from V and 0 from J, leaving 8 bases between them. CDR1 is SGHDN, CDR2 FVKESK, per germline. The CDR3, as DNA: TGTGCCAGCAGCCAATACCAGGCCTCTGGAAACACCATATATTTT. Residues: CASSQYQASGNTIYF. The complete variable domain, with remaining parts taken from reference TRBV14 and TRBJ1-3, reads EAGVTQFPSHSVIEKGQTVTLRCDPISGHDNLYWYRRVMGKEIKFLLHFVKESKQDESGMPNNRFLAERTGGTYSTLKVQPAELEDSGVYFCASSQYQASGNTIYFGEGSWLTVV.

This clone was picked up a small number of times. V and J are TRBV19 and TRBJ1-4, with D unresolved. The CDR3 is 13 residues long. The germline V gene has CDR1 LNHDA and CDR2 SQIVND (reference sequence). V dropped 3 bases and J dropped 5 bases, with 7 bases sitting between them. The CDR3 DNA sequence: TGTGCCAGTAGTATTCTGGGCAATGAAAAACTGTTTTTT. Encoded protein: CASSILGNEKLFF.

The V call is TRBV4-2, the J call TRBJ2-2; 8 positions match TRBD2. Losses at the gene ends were 0 bases for V and 5 bases for J; bases not matched to a gene: 5. CDR3 length: 16 residues. Germline assignment: CDR1 LGHNA and CDR2 YNFKEQ. The CDR3 is CASSQDRRGGTGELFF. The CDR3 DNA follows: TGTGCCAGCAGCCAAGATCGACGCGGGGGGACCGGGGAGCTGTTTTTT.

This chain joins TRBV5-1 and TRBJ2-5; 12 nucleotides line up with TRBD1. The germline CDR1 and CDR2 sequences are SGHRS and YFSETQ. V shed 5 bases, J shed 4 bases, and the junction held 9 bases outside the gene matches. CDR3 size: 16 residues. The CDR3 reads CASRSGTGGSGETQYF. The DNA of the CDR3 is TGCGCCAGCAGATCCGGGACAGGGGGCTCTGGAGAGACCCAGTACTTC. Full variable domain (outside the CDR3, taken from reference TRBV5-1 and TRBJ2-5): KAGVTQTPRYLIKTRGQQVTLSCSPISGHRSVSWYQQTPGQGLQFLFEYFSETQRNKGNFPGRFSGRQFSNSRSEMNVSTLELGDSALYLCASRSGTGGSGETQYFGPGTRLLVL.

The gene calls are TRBV28 and TRBJ1-1, with TRBD1 matching 8 bases. V lost 5 bases, J lost 0 bases, and 5 bases stayed unmatched. The CDR3 is 15 residues long. In germline, CDR1 is MDHEN, CDR2 SYDVKM. The CDR3 sequence: CASSPTGGLNTEAFF. CDR3 nucleotide sequence: TGTGCCAGCAGTCCCACAGGGGGATTGAACACTGAAGCTTTCTTT.

The chain recombines TRBV11-2 with TRBJ2-5, with D tentatively TRBD2 (6 bases). Per the germline V gene, CDR1 is SGHAT and CDR2 is FQNNGV. The CDR3 covers 17 residues. Deletions cut 1 base from V and 2 bases from J, with 17 bases between. DNA of the CDR3: TGTGCCAGCAGCTTAGGCCCCCGTTGGCGGGAACAAGAGACCCAGTACTTC. Its translation is CASSLGPRWREQETQYF.

The chain is built from TRBV28 and TRBJ1-2, with a tentative D call TRBD1 (5 bases). This CDR3 region has 16 residues. The V gene's germline CDR1 is MDHEN and CDR2 SYDVKM. Trimming took off 7 bases at V and 4 bases at J, with 22 bases between the two ends. In DNA, the CDR3 is TGTGCCAGCACTCCTTTAGGGGACTCCGAGGGCTATGGCTACACCTTC. Protein product: CASTPLGDSEGYGYTF.

This clone was found many times. The J gene is TRBJ2-1, the V gene TRBV7-8; no reliable D call. The CDR3 is 12 residues long. Trimming pared 0 bases from V and 7 bases from J, leaving 4 bases between. Looked up from germline, CDR1 is SGHVS and CDR2 is FQNEAQ. CDR3 coding DNA: TGTGCCAGCAGCTTAGCGCGAAATGAGCAGTTCTTC. Translation: CASSLARNEQFF.